This entry lists 14 T cell receptor beta chains sequenced from one sample in a study of T-cell memory formation after mild COVID-19. TCRdb re-analysed the 5' RACE reads in MiXCR, keeping a single row per CDR3 protein. The data contain around 340,000 distinct CDR3 sequences, about an eighth of them singletons. Specimen: PBMCs or a T cell subset sorted from them (not recorded which). These receptors all stem from a man between 18 and 35 years old who had mild COVID-19 (a few samples of this study predate the infection). Cell type and time point are not known.

The chain uses TRBV2 and TRBJ2-1, with D perhaps matching TRBD1 (6 bases). V lost 4 bases and J 12 bases, leaving 10 bases between the germline ends. CDR3 size: 11 residues. Per germline, CDR1 SNHLY and CDR2 FYNNEI. The CDR3 region has the DNA TGTGCCAGCAGTGGGCAGGGGAGGCAGTTCTTC. Residues: CASSGQGRQFF. Based on the CDR3 plus reference TRBV2 and TRBJ2-1, the full variable domain is EPEVTQTPSHQVTQMGQEVILRCVPISNHLYFYWYRQILGQKVEFLVSFYNNEISEKSEIFDDQFSVERPDGSNFTLKIRSTKLEDSAMYFCASSGQGRQFFGPGTRLTVL.

The chain links TRBV4-2 to TRBJ2-1; 9 positions match TRBD1. Germline CDR1 and CDR2: LGHNA and YNFKEQ. The trim removed 3 bases at V and 3 bases at J, leaving 3 bases unmatched. CDR3 length: 15 residues. CDR3 coding DNA: TGTGCCAGCAGCCAGACAGGGGGGGTCTACAATGAGCAGTTCTTC. Protein: CASSQTGGVYNEQFF.

This clonotype was recorded many times. The chain uses TRBV20-1 and TRBJ1-1, with D unresolved. This CDR3 is built from 13 residues. V gave up 5 bases and J gave up 2 bases, with 12 bases separating them. Germline V gives CDR1 DFQATT, CDR2 SNEGSKA (reference sequence). The CDR3 spells CSAYRTANTEAFF. In nucleotides, the CDR3 is TGCAGTGCTTATCGGACCGCTAACACTGAAGCTTTCTTT.

CDR3 bases: TGTGCCAGCAGCCCTAGCGGGGGGGCCTCTGGGGCCAACGTCCTGACTTTC. It encodes CASSPSGGASGANVLTF. The chain carries TRBV7-2 and TRBJ2-6; 12 nucleotides match TRBD2. Trimming removed 5 bases from V and 0 bases from J; junction bases left unmatched: 2. Germline CDR1 reads SGHTA; CDR2 reads FQGNSA. The CDR3 is 17 residues long. The entire variable domain, with the rest obtained from reference TRBV7-2 and TRBJ2-6, is as follows: GAGVSQSPSNKVTEKGKDVELRCDPISGHTALYWYRQSLGQGLEFLIYFQGNSAPDKSGLPSDRFSAERTGGSVSTLTIQRTQQEDSAVYLCASSPSGGASGANVLTFGAGSRLTVL.

In this sample, this clonotype turned up many times. V usage is TRBV7-2 and J usage is TRBJ2-2; 9 bases are shared with TRBD1. Per the germline V gene, CDR1 is SGHTA and CDR2 is FQGNSA. Losses at the gene ends were 4 bases for V and 2 bases for J; bases not matched to a gene: 2. The CDR3 covers 15 residues. CDR3 residues: CASSSGQGNTGELFF. As DNA, the CDR3 is TGTGCCAGCAGCTCGGGACAGGGTAACACCGGGGAGCTGTTTTTT.

The sample holds a few counts of this clonotype. V gene TRBV7-9 combines with J gene TRBJ1-1, with TRBD1 as a possible D gene (6 bases). Germline assignment: CDR1 SEHNR and CDR2 FQNEAQ (reference sequence). Trimming took 5 bases from V and 3 from J, leaving 13 bases between them. The CDR3 covers 14 residues. The CDR3, as DNA: TGTGCCAGCAGCAAACAGGGTTTGGACACTGAAGCTTTCTTT. It specifies CASSKQGLDTEAFF.

This clonotype was detected only a few times. The chain combines TRBV5-1 with TRBJ2-5, with D hard to call. Trimming stripped 0 bases from V and 3 bases from J, with 9 bases between. The CDR3 has 14 residues. Looked up from germline, CDR1 is SGHRS and CDR2 is YFSETQ. In nucleotides, the CDR3 is TGCGCCAGCAGCTTGGAGGGTTTGGAAGAGACCCAGTACTTC. The encoded protein is CASSLEGLEETQYF.

This clonotype was counted many times. V and J are TRBV7-6 and TRBJ1-1; D call uncertain. This CDR3 is built from 13 residues. The V and J ends lost 6 bases and 0 bases respectively, with 8 bases between them. Germline V gene sequence: CDR1 SGHVS, CDR2 FNYEAQ. The CDR3 protein is CASSLELNTEAFF. As DNA, the CDR3 is TGTGCCAGCAGTTTGGAGTTGAACACTGAAGCTTTCTTT.

The table lists this clonotype with many counts. The chain links TRBV5-1 to TRBJ2-3, with D tentatively TRBD1 (5 bases). The CDR3 loop spans 16 amino acids. Trimming took off 4 bases at V and 2 bases at J, with 17 bases between the two ends. CDR1 and CDR2 from the germline V gene are SGHRS and YFSETQ. The CDR3: CASSPGDGALTDTQYF. DNA of the CDR3: TGCGCCAGCAGCCCCGGCGATGGGGCCCTCACAGATACGCAGTATTTT.

The CDR3 sequence is CASSQDNGATGGGYTF. The CDR3 DNA sequence: TGCGCCAGCAGCCAAGATAACGGGGCCACGGGCGGAGGCTACACCTTC. The chain has TRBV4-1 and TRBJ1-2; possible D gene TRBD1, 5 bases. This CDR3 is built from 16 residues. Germline V gives CDR1 MGHRA, CDR2 YSYEKL. V lost 0 bases and J lost 8, with 19 bases in between.

V and J are TRBV3-1 and TRBJ2-3; no reliable D call. V shed 1 base and J shed 3 bases, with 11 bases lying between them. The CDR3 sequence is 15 residues long. Germline V gene data show CDR1 as LGHDT and CDR2 as YNNKEL (reference sequence). CDR3 sequence reads: CASSQGLRRTDTQYF. The CDR3, as DNA: TGTGCCAGCAGCCAAGGGCTACGAAGGACAGATACGCAGTATTTT.

This clonotype has more than one count but fewer than ten. The chain joins TRBV3-1 to TRBJ1-4; TRBD1 might be the D (6 bases). V gave up 0 bases and J gave up 12 bases, with 23 bases separating them. The CDR3 extends over 17 amino acids. Germline V gene lookup returns CDR1 LGHDT and CDR2 YNNKEL (reference sequence). The chain's CDR3 is CASSQDSFFGPRGELFF. The CDR3 DNA reads TGTGCCAGCAGCCAAGATTCTTTTTTCGGGCCAAGGGGGGAACTGTTTTTT.

As concerns this clonotype: A junction end diverges from the germline sequence, so it may reflect a read error. The chain combines TRBV12-3 or TRBV12-4 with TRBJ2-1; D remains ambiguous. The CDR3 covers 10 residues. The CDR3 sequence is CASSWDRELF. The CDR3 nucleotides read TGTGCCAGCAGTTGGGATCGCGAGCTCTTC.

V gene TRBV6-1 combines with J gene TRBJ2-7; D not resolved. Trimming took 6 bases from V and 2 from J, leaving 8 bases between them. The CDR3 spans 12 residues. Germline V CDR1 and CDR2: MNHNS, SASEGT. CDR3 sequence: CASRETTYEQYV. For the CDR3, the DNA is TGTGCCAGCAGGGAAACTACCTACGAGCAGTACGTC.